This TCR beta chain was identified during a study of blood T cell repertoires in COVID-19. Study context: Acute and convalescent COVID-19 samples came from the United States, Italy and Spain. PBMCs, B-cell-depleted T cells, or T cells provided the cDNA or gDNA that made up the material.

Everyone who took part was about 18 to 89 years old, and they came from about two dozen US areas. Membership in each cohort depended on participant-reported clinical history. The protocol was immunoSEQ multiplex PCR, while the TCRdb copy is restricted to in-frame clones and leaves out a portion. The data show about 390,000 clones, about 87% seen once. Per germline, CDR1 SGHTS and CDR2 YDEGEE. The CDR3 sequence is 17 residues long. Trimming cost V 5 bases and J 6 bases, with 24 bases left between them. V usage is TRBV5-8 and J usage is TRBJ1-5; possible D gene TRBD1, 6 bases. Sequenced: PBMCs or T cells enriched from blood (not recorded which). The TCR comes from a woman between 45 and 65 years old who had recovered from COVID-19. The DNA of the CDR3 is TGTGCCAGCAGGGGAGCAGTCCGGACAGCGGACGGTCAGCCCCAGCATTTT. Protein: CASRGAVRTADGQPQHF.